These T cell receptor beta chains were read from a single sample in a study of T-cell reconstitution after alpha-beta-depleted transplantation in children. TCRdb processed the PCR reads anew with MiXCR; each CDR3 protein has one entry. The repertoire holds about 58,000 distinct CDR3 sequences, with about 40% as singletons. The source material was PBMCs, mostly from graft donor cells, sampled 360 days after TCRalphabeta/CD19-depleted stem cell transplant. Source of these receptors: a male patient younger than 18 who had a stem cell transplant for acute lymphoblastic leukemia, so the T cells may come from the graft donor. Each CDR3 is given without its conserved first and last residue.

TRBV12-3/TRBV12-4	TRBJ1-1	ASSLLRMNTEAF
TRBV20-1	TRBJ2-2	SARRAGELF
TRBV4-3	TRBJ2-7	ASSHETCERDEQY
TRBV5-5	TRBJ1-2	ASSFTGGSNYGYT
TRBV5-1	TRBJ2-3	ASSLGHGTDTQY
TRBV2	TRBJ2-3	ASSEGGFGTDTQY
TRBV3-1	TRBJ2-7	ASSQVPYEQY
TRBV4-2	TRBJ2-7	ASSQGRGGYEQY
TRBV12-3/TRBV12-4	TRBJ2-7	ASSPHPLEQY
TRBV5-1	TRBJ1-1	ASSLRAENTEAF
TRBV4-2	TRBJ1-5	ASSQEGGTGFDQPQH
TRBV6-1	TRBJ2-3	ARSELGQGLNTDTQY
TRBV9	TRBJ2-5	ASSPRLAGPHPQETQY
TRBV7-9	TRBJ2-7	ASSLARSGGYEQY